Sequencing of this T cell receptor (beta chain) was carried out in a study of blood T cell repertoires in COVID-19. Trimming removed 3 bases at V and 0 bases at J, with 9 bases between. The V gene's germline CDR1 is SGHDN and CDR2 FVKESK. The CDR3 has 14 amino acids. Assay: immunoSEQ multiplex PCR; the TCRdb copy retains only in-frame clones and omits some. This table holds tens of thousands of clones, around 90% found once. This TCR was recovered from a woman aged 65 to 85 with acute or convalescent COVID-19. Material for sequencing was peripheral blood. The chain couples TRBV14 to TRBJ2-7, with D possibly being TRBD2 (5 bases). The chain's CDR3 is CASSHLLVSYEQYF. The CDR3 DNA is TGTGCCAGCAGCCACTTACTAGTCTCCTACGAGCAGTACTTC.